The clone carrying this T cell receptor (beta chain) was recorded many times. What it recognizes is unknown. TCR libraries were built in bulk with a published protocol and specific TCR primers. Each CDR3 protein gets one entry after TCRdb re-called the PCR reads with MiXCR. The sample includes hundreds of thousands of distinct CDR3 sequences, about a fifth of them seen just once. This sample is drawn from a study of molecular identifiers for immune sequencing clone quantification. The wider study: Five aliquots were made in replicates from the RNA of about 19,000 or 110,000 naive CD8 cells, and four were sequenced.

Study findings and constraints: In a background of about a million naive cells, spiked Jurkat TCR RNA from one cell was reportedly detectable. In naive cells, under 1% of molecules belonged to clones above 20 RNA copies, against over 99% in effector cells.

CDR1 KGHSH and CDR2 LQKENI come from the germline V gene. V lost 1 base and J lost 6, with 17 bases in between. CDR3 length: 16 amino acids. The V call is TRBV18, the J call TRBJ2-3; D may be TRBD1 or TRBD2 (5 bases each). Input material: naive CD8+ T cells from blood, with Jurkat cell RNA spiked in. Subset meaning: FACS-sorted CD8+CD4-CCR7+CD45RA+ naive T cells. The TCR originated in a human donor in good health. Some libraries in this study had Jurkat cell RNA spiked in. The CDR3 spells CASSPLTSGGMDTQYF. For the CDR3, the DNA is TGTGCCAGCTCACCACTTACATCTGGGGGAATGGATACGCAGTATTTT.